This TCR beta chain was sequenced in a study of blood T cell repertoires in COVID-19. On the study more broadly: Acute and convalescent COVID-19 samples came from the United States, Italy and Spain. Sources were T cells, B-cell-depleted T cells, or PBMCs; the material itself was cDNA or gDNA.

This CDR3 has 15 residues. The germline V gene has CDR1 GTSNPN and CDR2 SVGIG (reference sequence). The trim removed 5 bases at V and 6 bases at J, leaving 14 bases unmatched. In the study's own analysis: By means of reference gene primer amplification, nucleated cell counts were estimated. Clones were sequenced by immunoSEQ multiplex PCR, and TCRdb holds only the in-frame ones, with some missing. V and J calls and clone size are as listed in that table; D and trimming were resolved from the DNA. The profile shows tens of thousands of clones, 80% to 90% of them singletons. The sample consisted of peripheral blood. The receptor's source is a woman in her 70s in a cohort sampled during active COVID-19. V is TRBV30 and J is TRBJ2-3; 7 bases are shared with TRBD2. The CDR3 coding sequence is TGTGCCTGGGGGGATCCGAGGGGAGGGGCCGATACGCAGTATTTT. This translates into CAWGDPRGGADTQYF.